Below, one T cell receptor (beta chain) is given with its context. The antigen remains undetermined. The PCR contained 60 Vbeta and 13 Jbeta primers. Sequencing was performed with immunoSEQ multiplex PCR; in TCRdb, only in-frame clones are kept and a portion is missing. Here the sample spans approximately 150,000 clones, 70% to 75% being singletons. The data originate from a study of cytomegalovirus exposure and HLA in healthy donors. Study results and limitations: In a later analysis, donors in an Asian-associated ancestry cluster reportedly had fewer N-insertions in productive TCRs than the cohort mean.

V dropped 3 bases and J dropped 4; count of bases not matched to a gene: 0. The CDR3 runs to 13 residues. CDR1 KGHSH and CDR2 LQKENI come from the germline V gene. The specimen sequenced was PBMCs. The chain couples TRBV18 to TRBJ1-1, with TRBD1 matching over 9 bases. This sequence was found in a man between 18 and 35 years old in good health and CMV-seropositive. CDR3 sequence: CASSPTGGTEAFF. DNA of the CDR3: TGTGCCAGCTCACCGACAGGGGGCACTGAAGCTTTCTTT.